Described below is a single TCR beta chain sequence and its context. Under the authors' procedure: Reference gene primer amplification gave estimated nucleated cell counts. Data came from immunoSEQ multiplex PCR; TCRdb stores just in-frame clones and leaves some out. V and J calls and clone size come straight from that table; D and trimming were deduced from the DNA. The data contain approximately 390,000 clones, 90% of them seen just once; the ten biggest clones take up about 7%. These data are taken from a study of blood T cell repertoires in COVID-19. Overall study: The study drew acute and convalescent COVID-19 samples from the United States, Italy and Spain. Sources were T cells, B-cell-depleted T cells, or PBMCs; the material itself was cDNA or gDNA.

Germline V CDR1 and CDR2: MNHEY, SMNVEV (reference sequence). Trimming cost V 5 bases and J 9 bases, with 13 bases left between them. The CDR3 covers 13 residues. The TCR sequence derives from a man aged 18 to 29 with active or convalescent COVID-19. The chain is built from TRBV27 and TRBJ1-4; TRBD1 is a possible D gene (6 bases). Sequenced sample: peripheral blood. Here the CDR3 reads CASSQDRGKKLFF. For the CDR3, the DNA is TGTGCCAGCAGTCAGGACAGAGGAAAAAAACTGTTTTTT.